The next 18 T cell receptor beta chains were all read from a single sample in a study of beta chain features in type 1 diabetes. All of the isolated RNA was reverse transcribed, so expressed TCRB transcripts were sequenced. Libraries were prepared by immunoSEQ multiplex PCR; TCRdb keeps only in-frame clonotypes and omits some of them. Found here are hundreds of thousands of clones, about a sixth of them singletons; the top ten hold roughly 0.098%. Sequencing was carried out using naive CD4+ T cells from blood. The receptors originated from a man aged 18 to 30 in good health.

This clone was seen a few times. The rearrangement uses TRBV19 and TRBJ1-1, with 7 bases that match TRBD1. Per the germline V gene, CDR1 is LNHDA and CDR2 is SQIVND (reference sequence). The CDR3 runs to 15 residues. With 3 bases clipped from V and 1 base from J, the junction kept 5 bases outside the gene matches. In DNA form, the CDR3 reads TGTGCCAGTAGTATTCACAGGGGCGCGAACACTGAAGCTTTCTTT. Translating gives CASSIHRGANTEAFF.

The V call is TRBV18, the J call TRBJ2-5; the D gene is possibly TRBD1 (5 bases). The germline V gene has CDR1 KGHSH and CDR2 LQKENI. V lost 2 bases and J 2 bases, leaving 15 bases between the germline ends. This CDR3 region has 16 residues. CDR3 nucleotide sequence: TGTGCCAGCTCACCAAATCGGCTAGGGGAACAAGAGACCCAGTACTTC. It is translated as CASSPNRLGEQETQYF. Supplemented by reference TRBV18 and TRBJ2-5, the full variable domain reads NAGVMQNPRHLVRRRGQEARLRCSPMKGHSHVYWYRQLPEEGLKFMVYLQKENIIDESGMPKERFSAEFPKEGPSILRIQQVVRGDSAAYFCASSPNRLGEQETQYFGPGTRLLVL.

This clone was counted a few times. V and J are TRBV15 and TRBJ2-3; a weak D match, TRBD2 (6 bases). V was clipped by 1 base and J by 1 base, with 15 bases between them. Germline V lookup: CDR1 LNHNV, CDR2 YYDKDF (reference sequence). The CDR3 runs to 17 residues. The CDR3 sequence is CATSRGSGRGGTDTQYF. CDR3 DNA: TGTGCCACCAGCAGAGGTAGCGGTAGGGGAGGCACAGATACGCAGTATTTT. The complete variable domain, with remaining parts taken from reference TRBV15 and TRBJ2-3, reads DAMVIQNPRYQVTQFGKPVTLSCSQTLNHNVMYWYQQKSSQAPKLLFHYYDKDFNNEADTPDNFQSRRPNTSFCFLDIRSPGLGDTAMYLCATSRGSGRGGTDTQYFGPGTRLTVL.

The table lists this clone with a few counts. The chain uses TRBV7-2 and TRBJ2-4; tentative D call: TRBD2 (6 bases). V was shortened by 0 bases and J by 8 bases, with 11 bases between the two germline ends. The CDR3 covers 14 residues. In germline, CDR1 is SGHTA, CDR2 FQGNSA. CDR3: CASSLALEGDIQYF. The CDR3 DNA is TGTGCCAGCAGCTTAGCGTTGGAGGGTGACATTCAGTACTTC.

This clone was seen more than once but under ten times. V is TRBV14 and J is TRBJ1-4; 9 bases map to TRBD1. The junction had 11 bases not matched to a gene; V was cut back by 5 bases and J by 7 bases. The CDR3 totals 16 residues. In germline, CDR1 is SGHDN, CDR2 FVKESK. CDR3 DNA: TGTGCCAGCAGCTCCGGGACAGGGTTTTATGGTGAAAAACTGTTTTTT. This translates into CASSSGTGFYGEKLFF.

The chain combines TRBV10-3 with TRBJ2-1; D may be TRBD2 (5 bases). The germline gives CDR1 ENHRY, CDR2 SYGVKD. Trimming shortened V by 3 bases and J by 4 bases, and 16 bases separated the two germline ends. The CDR3 consists of 16 residues. DNA for the CDR3: TGTGCCATCAGTGAAAGTGGGAGACGAACGTACAATGAGCAGTTCTTC. It specifies CAISESGRRTYNEQFF.

This clone came up a few times. The chain links TRBV28 to TRBJ2-5, with 8 bases fitting TRBD2. J gave up 4 bases and V 3 bases, and 7 bases lay outside the gene matches. The CDR3 length is 15 residues. The germline V gene has CDR1 MDHEN and CDR2 SYDVKM. CDR3 coding DNA: TGTGCCAGCAGTTTGCAACGGGGGGGCCTAGAGACCCAGTACTTC. It is translated as CASSLQRGGLETQYF.

This clone was seen a handful of times. The chain couples TRBV25-1 to TRBJ2-2; D gene uncertain. The CDR3 has 11 amino acids. CDR1 and CDR2 (germline): MGHDK, SYGVNS. V lost 3 bases, J lost 9 bases, and 5 bases lay in between. The CDR3 region is CASSDPRELFF. The CDR3 DNA sequence: TGTGCCAGCAGTGATCCCAGGGAGCTGTTTTTT.

This clone was seen more than once but under ten times. The CDR3 nucleotides are TGTGCCGTTCATCCGGGACGGCAAGAGACCCAGTACTTC. It encodes CAVHPGRQETQYF. This chain links TRBV19 with TRBJ2-5; D could derive from TRBD1 or TRBD2 (5 bases each). V lost 11 bases to trimming and J lost 2 bases, with 15 bases between them. The germline V gene encodes CDR1 LNHDA and CDR2 SQIVND (reference sequence). The CDR3 is 13 residues long. Based on the CDR3 plus reference TRBV19 and TRBJ2-5, the full variable domain is DGGITQSPKYLFRKEGQNVTLSCEQNLNHDAMYWYRQDPGQGLRLIYYSQIVNDFQKGDIAEGYSVSREKKESFPLTVTSAQKNPTAFYLCAVHPGRQETQYFGPGTRLLVL.

To note about this clone: The sample has other DNA sequences that encode this CDR3 too. This chain joins TRBV4-2 and TRBJ2-1; D remains ambiguous. Trimming stripped 1 base from V and 0 bases from J, with 7 bases between. This CDR3 has 15 residues. From germline, CDR1 is LGHNA and CDR2 YNFKEQ. The CDR3 nucleotides are TGTGCCAGCAGCCAAGGTACAGACTCCTACAATGAGCAGTTCTTC. This sequence encodes CASSQGTDSYNEQFF.

This clone was observed a few times. J is TRBJ2-1 and V is TRBV2, with D perhaps matching TRBD1 (6 bases). The V end lost 2 bases, the J end lost 3 bases, and 17 bases lay between the germline ends. The germline V gene has CDR1 SNHLY and CDR2 FYNNEI. The CDR3 runs to 17 residues. CDR3 sequence reads: CASSERGGQTNYNEQFF. Here the CDR3 DNA reads TGTGCCAGCAGTGAACGTGGGGGCCAAACAAACTACAATGAGCAGTTCTTC.

The genes are TRBV20-1 and TRBJ2-7, with 7 bases matching TRBD2. Unmatched junction bases numbered 4, after V lost 6 bases and J lost 5 bases. The CDR3 runs to 11 residues. Germline V gene lookup returns CDR1 DFQATT and CDR2 SNEGSKA (reference sequence). The CDR3 sequence is CSATGGDEQYF. The CDR3 bases are TGCAGTGCCACGGGGGGAGACGAGCAGTACTTC.

This clone was found a few times. The chain is built from TRBV4-2 and TRBJ1-4, with D possibly being TRBD1 (5 bases). The CDR3 loop spans 16 amino acids. Trimming cost V 1 base and J 5 bases, with 14 bases left between them. CDR1 and CDR2 (germline): LGHNA, YNFKEQ. In nucleotides, the CDR3 is TGTGCCAGCAGCCAAGCTGGGGTCGGGGGAAATGAAAAACTGTTTTTT. This encodes CASSQAGVGGNEKLFF.

The chain is built from TRBV2 and TRBJ1-2, with TRBD1 as a possible D gene (6 bases). The CDR3 sequence is 15 residues long. The ends were cut back, 6 bases at V and 4 bases at J, with 18 bases in the middle. The germline V gene encodes CDR1 SNHLY and CDR2 FYNNEI. CDR3 amino acids: CASRPNSDRIYGYTF. For the CDR3, the DNA is TGTGCCAGCAGACCAAACTCAGACAGGATCTATGGCTACACCTTC. The whole variable domain, filled in from reference TRBV2 and TRBJ1-2, reads EPEVTQTPSHQVTQMGQEVILRCVPISNHLYFYWYRQILGQKVEFLVSFYNNEISEKSEIFDDQFSVERPDGSNFTLKIRSTKLEDSAMYFCASRPNSDRIYGYTFGSGTRLTVV.

The chain recombines TRBV10-3 with TRBJ2-7; perhaps TRBD1 as D (5 bases). This CDR3 comprises 14 residues. CDR1 and CDR2 (germline): ENHRY, SYGVKD. Trimming took 6 bases from V and 5 from J, leaving 17 bases between them. In nucleotides, the CDR3 is TGTGCCATCAGAAGGCAGGGTGGTAACAACGAGCAGTACTTC. Translating it yields CAIRRQGGNNEQYF.

V gene TRBV10-2 combines with J gene TRBJ2-5, with 8 nucleotides matching TRBD1. Germline lookup yields CDR1 WSHSY and CDR2 SAAADI. J gave up 5 bases and V 3 bases, and 11 bases lay outside the gene matches. The CDR3 covers 16 residues. The CDR3: CASSDPFSGGMETQYF. The CDR3 nucleotides read TGCGCCAGCAGTGACCCGTTTTCAGGGGGCATGGAGACCCAGTACTTC.

This clone was seen more than once but under ten times. The chain recombines TRBV5-5 with TRBJ2-1; D is perhaps TRBD1 or TRBD2 (6 bases each). Per the germline V gene, CDR1 is SGHKS and CDR2 is YYEKEE (reference sequence). The CDR3 consists of 17 residues. Trimming left V 1 base short and J 9 bases short, with 23 bases between. The CDR3 bases are TGTGCCAGCAGCTTGTGGGGGCGAGCCAACCTCGGGGGTGAGCAGTTCTTC. Encoded protein: CASSLWGRANLGGEQFF.

This clone was observed a handful of times. The gene calls are TRBV9 and TRBJ2-7; either TRBD1 or TRBD2 may fit D (5 bases each). Germline CDR1 is SGDLS and CDR2 is YYNGEE. The CDR3 is 15 residues long. With 0 bases removed from V and 3 bases from J, the gap between germline ends came to 13 bases. The CDR3 nucleotides are TGTGCCAGCAGCGTAGGGGACCTCCTTAACTACGAGCAGTACTTC. Amino acid sequence: CASSVGDLLNYEQYF.